This TCR beta chain was sequenced in a study of blood T cell repertoires in COVID-19. As for the study in general: From T cells, B-cell-depleted T cells, or PBMCs came the material, which was cDNA or gDNA.

Assay used: immunoSEQ multiplex PCR; TCRdb lists only in-frame clones, some missing. The sample consists of approximately 210,000 clones, about 91% of them appearing once. The V and J ends lost 5 bases and 7 bases, in that order; junction bases with no gene match: 4. CDR1 MDHEN and CDR2 SYDVKM come from the germline V gene. This CDR3 has 12 residues. The receptor comes from a man aged 30 to 39 with acute or convalescent COVID-19. The chain has TRBV28 and TRBJ2-5; 7 nucleotides align to TRBD1. Source material: peripheral blood. The CDR3 sequence is CASSRSGGTQYF. CDR3 DNA: TGTGCCAGCAGTCGATCAGGGGGGACCCAGTACTTC.